This T cell receptor beta chain is drawn from a study of blood T cells in healthy people across ages. Study context: Every two T cells gave about one barcoded beta molecule via template switching.

V shed 8 bases and J shed 1 base, with 14 bases lying between them. CDR3 length: 14 residues. CDR1 is SNHLY, CDR2 FYNNEI, per germline. Study-wide findings and caveats: More naive CD4+ cells and higher diversity marked long-lived donors relative to aged donors.

To note about this clonotype: The antigen is not known.

Through a sample-barcoded 5' primer and a J-beta primer mix, a second PCR was run for roughly 6 to 12 cycles. Sequencing of every sample gave 2.5 million or more CDR3-containing paired-end reads. A single record per CDR3 protein comes from TCRdb applying MiXCR to the 5' RACE reads. The repertoire consists of approximately 800,000 distinct CDR3 sequences, with under 30% occurring once and the leading ten covering under 3%. These data were likewise used in another study, on T cells of mothers and their children. From that paper: Reads obtained per mother exceeded 9 million TCR beta CDR3 reads, with roughly 3 million obtained per child.

The source is a boy younger than 18 in good health. Sequencing input: blood. The chain has TRBV2 and TRBJ1-1; D remains ambiguous. CDR3 sequence (DNA): TGTGCCAGCTTCGCAGGACCGCAGAACACTGAAGCTTTCTTT. Translated, it gives CASFAGPQNTEAFF. Supplemented by reference TRBV2 and TRBJ1-1, the full variable domain reads EPEVTQTPSHQVTQMGQEVILRCVPISNHLYFYWYRQILGQKVEFLVSFYNNEISEKSEIFDDQFSVERPDGSNFTLKIRSTKLEDSAMYFCASFAGPQNTEAFFGQGTRLTVV.